This is a list of T cell receptor beta chains from one sample in a study of cytotoxic CD8 clonotypes in ibrutinib-treated CLL. Only in-frame clones appear in the TCRdb table, and some are missing; sequencing was by immunoSEQ multiplex PCR. The table includes some 140,000 clones, about 91% detected once. Sequenced material: PBMCs, taken after 12 months of ibrutinib treatment. All receptors derive from a human donor with chronic lymphocytic leukemia. Each CDR3 is given with its conserved first and last residue. D genes are given only for firm matches. For some rows the clone size is stated as once, few or many, or as a class when expanded; others skip it.

TRBJ1-1	TRBV28	.	.	TGTGCCAGCATCGAACCGGGACTCTGGGGGCTTGCTTTCTTT	CASIEPGLWGLAFF
TRBJ1-4	TRBV5-6	once	.	TGTGCCAGCAGCTTGTCACGATTTAAGGGAAGGCTTGAAAAACTGTTTTTT	CASSLSRFKGRLEKLFF
TRBJ2-2	TRBV19	few	TRBD1	TGTGCCAGTCTCCGGGACAGGGGGGCCGGGGAGCTGTTTTTT	CASLRDRGAGELFF
TRBJ2-3	TRBV5-1	.	.	TGCGCCAGCAGCTTGGACGGCGGGATGGGAGATACGCAGTATTTT	CASSLDGGMGDTQYF
TRBJ2-7	TRBV19	.	.	TGTGCCACCACCCCTCAGGGGGTAGCGGGACTTGGTGAGCAGTACTTC	CATTPQGVAGLGEQYF
TRBJ1-5	TRBV19	.	.	TGTGCCACTCGGACGGCGCCCGGGGGGCCCCAGCATTTT	CATRTAPGGPQHF
TRBJ2-3	TRBV29-1	.	TRBD2	TGCAGCGGGGACACTAGCGGGAGATCAGATACGCAGTATTTT	CSGDTSGRSDTQYF
TRBJ2-1	TRBV19	.	TRBD2	TGTGCCAGTAGTACCCTAGCGGGAGGTACCGAGCAGTTCTTC	CASSTLAGGTEQFF
TRBJ1-1	TRBV6-5	.	.	TGTGCCAGCTTCAAATCGCCGGGTACTGAAGCTTTCTTT	CASFKSPGTEAFF
TRBJ1-3	TRBV28	.	.	TGTGCCAGCAGTTTATTAACAGCCTCTGGAAACACCATATATTTT	CASSLLTASGNTIYF
TRBJ2-1	TRBV19	.	.	TGTGCCAGTAGTATAGTGGGCGAGCAGTTCTTC	CASSIVGEQFF
TRBJ1-2	TRBV19	.	TRBD1	TGTGCCAGTAGACGGCCGGGACAGGGATTTAACTATGGCTACACCTTC	CASRRPGQGFNYGYTF
TRBJ2-6	TRBV5-1	.	.	TGCGCCAGCAGCTTGGCCCGGGAGAGCTCTGGGGCCAACGTCCTGACTTTC	CASSLARESSGANVLTF
TRBJ2-1	TRBV14	.	.	TGTGCCAGCAGCCCGATAGCGGAGGGGAACTACAATGAGCAGTTCTTC	CASSPIAEGNYNEQFF
TRBJ2-5	TRBV5-1	.	TRBD1	TGCGCCAGCAGCCCCGGACAGGCTCAAGAGACCCAGTACTTC	CASSPGQAQETQYF
TRBJ1-4	TRBV6-6	few	.	TGTGCCAGCAGTCCCGGACAGATCAACGATGAAAAACTGTTTTTT	CASSPGQINDEKLFF
TRBJ1-2	TRBV11-3	.	.	TGTGCCAGCAGTCTACAGGGCTATGGCTACACCTTC	CASSLQGYGYTF
TRBJ2-5	TRBV6-5	.	.	TGTGCCAGCAGTTACTCAGCCCTACAAGAGACCCAGTACTTC	CASSYSALQETQYF
TRBJ2-5	TRBV15	.	.	TGTGCCACCAGCAGAGACAGAGAGACCCAGTACTTC	CATSRDRETQYF
TRBJ1-4	TRBV6-5	.	TRBD1	TGTGCCAGCAGGGCAGGGGGGCCGGGAGAAAAACTGTTTTTT	CASRAGGPGEKLFF
TRBJ1-5	TRBV6-4	.	TRBD1	TGTGCCAGCAGCGCCCAGGGGGATCAGCCCCAGCATTTT	CASSAQGDQPQHF
TRBJ1-1	TRBV6-5	.	.	TGTGCCAGCAGTTACTCGGGGGGCCGGACTGAAGCTTTCTTT	CASSYSGGRTEAFF
TRBJ2-3	TRBV28	.	.	TGTGCCAGCAGTTCCTCTAAAGCGATTAGCACAGATACGCAGTATTTT	CASSSSKAISTDTQYF
TRBJ2-3	TRBV10-3	.	TRBD1	TGTGCCATCAGACCGGGACAGAACACAGATACGCAGTATTTT	CAIRPGQNTDTQYF
TRBJ2-6	TRBV4-1	.	.	TGCGCCAGCAGCGAAGAACCACAAAGTCGGGCCAACGTCCTGACTTTC	CASSEEPQSRANVLTF
TRBJ1-3	TRBV9	.	.	TGTGCCAGCAGCGTAGAAGGGCACCACGGAAACACCATATATTTT	CASSVEGHHGNTIYF
TRBJ2-3	TRBV7-2	.	TRBD2	TGTGCCAGCAGCTCCGTAGCGGGAGATACGCAGTATTTT	CASSSVAGDTQYF
TRBJ2-5	TRBV5-4	.	.	TGTGCCAGCAGCTTGGATCGGGAGACCCAGTACTTC	CASSLDRETQYF
TRBJ1-2	TRBV5-8	.	.	TGTGCCAGCAGCTTGGGCAAAACACGGGGGAAGTATGGCTACACCTTC	CASSLGKTRGKYGYTF
TRBJ2-1	TRBV11-1	.	TRBD2	TGTGCCAGCAGCTTGGGACTAGCGGAGATCTACAATGAGCAGTTCTTC	CASSLGLAEIYNEQFF
TRBJ2-1	TRBV5-4	.	TRBD2	TGTGCCAGCAGCTCCGGACTAGCGGGAGTGGATGAGCAGTTCTTC	CASSSGLAGVDEQFF
TRBJ2-5	TRBV7-6	.	.	TGTGCCAGCAGCTCACCAGGGATTCGACAAGAGACCCAGTACTTC	CASSSPGIRQETQYF
TRBJ2-7	TRBV29-1	.	.	TGCAGCGTTGTTTTAGCGGTGGGCTCCTACGAGCAGTACTTC	CSVVLAVGSYEQYF
TRBJ1-5	TRBV2	.	.	TGTGCCAGCAGTGGGATCCGGGACGGAAATCAGCCCCAGCATTTT	CASSGIRDGNQPQHF
TRBJ2-7	TRBV2	.	TRBD2	TGTGCCAGCAGGGGGGGGACGGCTACCTCCGAGCAGTACTTC	CASRGGTATSEQYF
TRBJ2-5	TRBV27	.	.	TGTGCCAGCAGTTTACAGGGGAGACAAAGAGGAGAGACCCAGTACTTC	CASSLQGRQRGETQYF
TRBJ2-5	TRBV7-7	.	.	TGTGCTAGCAGCAACCGCCCCGAAGGTTGGGAGACCCAGTACTTC	CASSNRPEGWETQYF
TRBJ2-1	TRBV4-3	.	TRBD2	TGCGCCAGCAGCCCCTCAGGCGAGACTAGCGGGTTATACAATGAGCAGTTCTTC	CASSPSGETSGLYNEQFF
TRBJ2-2	TRBV5-1	.	.	TGCGCCAGCAGCTTCGCCTCGAGTGGATACACCGGGGAGCTGTTTTTT	CASSFASSGYTGELFF
TRBJ1-1	TRBV29-1	.	.	TGCAGCGTTCTACAGTTCTCGAACACTGAAGCTTTCTTT	CSVLQFSNTEAFF
TRBJ2-1	TRBV11-2	once	TRBD1	TGTGCCAGCAGCTTAGGTAACAGGGGGGCGTATGAGCAGTTCTTC	CASSLGNRGAYEQFF
TRBJ2-7	TRBV27	.	TRBD2	TGTGCCAGCAGTTCCACGACTAGCAGGTCCTACGAGCAGTACTTC	CASSSTTSRSYEQYF
TRBJ1-4	TRBV28	.	.	TGTGCCAGCAGTCCAGAGTGGGGGGTGATTGAAAAACTGTTTTTT	CASSPEWGVIEKLFF
TRBJ1-1	TRBV4-3	few	.	TGCGCCAGCAGGGACCGGACGGACACTGAAGCTTTCTTT	CASRDRTDTEAFF
TRBJ2-7	TRBV7-2	.	.	TGTGCCAGCAGCTTACAGGGTGACTCCTACGAGCAGTACTTC	CASSLQGDSYEQYF
TRBJ2-7	TRBV30	.	.	TGTGCCTGGAGTGAATCTAGGGCCGAGCAGTACTTC	CAWSESRAEQYF
TRBJ1-1	TRBV27	.	.	TGTGCCACTAGAGGACTGGACAGAGCCACTGAAGCTTTCTTT	CATRGLDRATEAFF
TRBJ1-1	TRBV9	.	TRBD1	TGTGCCAGCAGCCCCTGGGACAGGGGCACTGAAGCTTTCTTT	CASSPWDRGTEAFF
TRBJ1-3	TRBV4-3	.	TRBD1	TGCGCCAGCAGCCAAGTTTACGTGGTCTGGACAGGGAGAAACACCATATATTTT	CASSQVYVVWTGRNTIYF
TRBJ2-7	TRBV6-6	.	TRBD2	TGTGCCAGCAGTTACGGGCAGGGAGGGAACTACGAGCAGTACTTC	CASSYGQGGNYEQYF
TRBJ2-5	TRBV28	.	TRBD2	TGTGCCAGCAGTTTAACCCAAGCGGGATCATTTCGGACCCAGTACTTC	CASSLTQAGSFRTQYF
TRBJ1-4	TRBV14	once	.	TGTGCCAGCAGCCAAGACCAGGGACGGAGGGGACTGTTTTTT	CASSQDQGRRGLFF
TRBJ1-5	TRBV7-9	.	.	TGTGCCAGCAGCCATTTTTTAGGCCAGGGCGTTCAGCCCCAGCATTTT	CASSHFLGQGVQPQHF
TRBJ1-1	TRBV5-1	.	.	TGCGCCAGCAGCTTGCAGTGGGACACTGAAGCTTTCTTT	CASSLQWDTEAFF
TRBJ2-7	TRBV6-5	.	TRBD1	TGTGCCAGCAGTTACTCGACAGGGTATTCCTACGAGCAGTACTTC	CASSYSTGYSYEQYF
TRBJ2-7	TRBV28	few	TRBD1	TGTGCCAGCAGTTTGTCCGGGACAGGGGTAAAGGGCGAGCAGTACTTC	CASSLSGTGVKGEQYF
TRBJ2-4	TRBV4-3	.	TRBD2	TGCGCCAGCAGCCAAAGACTAGCGGGAGCTATGGTGGCCAAAAACATTCAGTACTTC	CASSQRLAGAMVAKNIQYF
TRBJ1-5	TRBV15	.	TRBD1	TGTGCCACCAGCAGAGATAAGGTAGCAGGGGGCCAGCCCCAGCATTTT	CATSRDKVAGGQPQHF
TRBJ2-6	TRBV19	.	.	TGTGCCAGTAGTATTCTGTTGCCCGGAGGGGCCAACGTCCTGACTTTC	CASSILLPGGANVLTF